One TCR beta chain is described in this entry. Its target antigen remains unknown. The record has no base qualities; no much larger clone is one base away. Taken with the paper, the label for time point translates to: neoterminal ileum biopsy at postoperative endoscopy, about 6 months after surgery. Adults with ileal or ileocolonic Crohn's disease for whom ileocolonic resection was indicated were considered eligible. Whole ileal mucosal biopsies were kept frozen at -80 degrees C prior to DNA extraction. A TRizol-based method was used to extract genomic DNA from the frozen whole biopsies, and the DNA was quantified with a NanoDrop 2000 spectrophotometer. For commercial TCRB immunosequencing, about 0.45 micrograms of biopsy DNA were submitted for each sample. Adaptive Biotechnology amplified CDR3 regions from genomic DNA with a two-step multiplex PCR that controlled for amplification bias. In the first PCR, primers covered every V and J gene segment, and in the second PCR, barcodes and Illumina adapters were added. CDR3 libraries were sequenced using an Illumina instrument. The original methods were these. The analysis drew on both the pipelines supplied by the vendor and custom analysis of the raw data in R/Bioconductor running R version 3.3.0. Clonality, ranging from 0 to 1, was calculated as the inverse of the normalised Shannon entropy of all productive clones. High-frequency clones were defined as the share of the repertoire occupied by the top 100 clones, with only clones passing a 95% confidence test being retained. The Simpson index measured repertoire diversity, and the Morisita-Horn index measured overlap between samples. Imported from immuneACCESS, the table was reduced by TCRdb to in-frame sequences with V and J called. These copies leave out some clones; in studies compared against another copy, an unresolved V gene accounts for under half, and the cause of the remainder is not known. V, J and clone size reflect that table, while D and trimming were determined from the DNA. In this sample the table shows about 3,900 clones, just over 70% of which occur a single time. The ten largest clones represent 8% to 9% of the sample.

The sample belongs to a study of T cell repertoires in ileal Crohn's disease (dated by TCRdb to between 2018 and 2020). As for the study more broadly: Median disease duration was approximately 8 years, and about 36% of patients were identified as active smokers at the time of surgery. TCR repertoire analysis was performed in some 60 Crohn's disease patients drawn from a prospective multicentre cohort. Running in parallel with the study was a multicentre cohort set up to find predictors of early endoscopic recurrence following ileocolonic resection. Every patient underwent surgery because of a complication, which was stricturing disease in roughly 60% of cases and penetrating disease in about 40%. A Rutgeerts score above i0 was used to define endoscopic postoperative recurrence. About half of the patients received postoperative therapy: about a dozen received thiopurines and about 19 received anti-TNF agents. A total of some 150 mucosal samples from roughly 60 patients were sequenced, collected from several sites on the surgical specimen and at postoperative endoscopy. Neoterminal ileum biopsies obtained at postoperative colonoscopy were designated as M6 samples. The paper's findings and limits, for the study overall: Higher high-frequency clone percentages at surgery were associated with endoscopic recurrence; all patients with clonality above 26.8% (18/57) had recurrence. Mucosal CD4 and CD8 T cells were sorted and sequenced only in a subgroup of patients, whose size was not stated. A significantly higher proportion of clonal expansions was observed in active smokers at surgery than in non-smokers (approximately 28% vs 17%, p=0.02). Postoperative endoscopy was performed at varying times within the first year after surgery, with a median delay of around 6.7 months. Compared with CD4 T cells, sorted CD8 T cells held more high-frequency clones, which suggests that the mucosal expansions were mostly CD8.

V is cut by 8 bases and J by 3 bases, and the space between the germline ends is 4 bases. CDR1 and CDR2, looked up from the germline V gene, are SGHTA and FQGNSA. From cysteine to phenylalanine, the CDR3 is 11 amino acids long. The CDR3 DNA has 33 bases and is translated from base 1. This chain is built from TRBV7-2 and TRBJ2-2; too little of a D gene remains to name it. This TCR was sampled from an adult with Crohn's disease. Sequencing was carried out using ileal tissue. The CDR3 sequence is CASSYTGELFF. In nucleotides, the sequence is TGTGCCAGCTCATACACCGGGGAGCTGTTTTTT. With the rest looked up from the reference TRBV7-2 and TRBJ2-2 genes rather than sequenced, the full variable domain is GAGVSQSPSNKVTEKGKDVELRCDPISGHTALYWYRQSLGQGLEFLIYFQGNSAPDKSGLPSDRFSAERTGGSVSTLTIQRTQQEDSAVYLCASSYTGELFFGEGSRLTVL.